This T cell receptor beta chain was sequenced for a study of quantifying T cell responses using KT2 cells. In the study overall: Reverse transcription used primers in the TCR alpha and beta constant regions. Study-level results: KT2 sequence counts showed saturation when very many KT2 cells were spiked in.

Fixed numbers of PBMC received varying amounts of KT2 cells. A single-stranded UMI oligo with SP2 sequence was ligated to cDNA 3' ends. First-round PCR used four to five cycles and beta primers RC1.1 and RC1.2 covering TRBC1 and TRBC2. TCRdb passed the UMI-ligation and nested PCR reads through MiXCR, listing each CDR3 protein once. The sample shows 52,000 or so distinct CDR3 sequences, about 12% of them seen only once. This clonotype was seen a few times. Antigen unknown. Germline CDR1 is MNHEY and CDR2 is SVGAGI. The V end was cut by 0 bases, the J end by 0 bases, with 8 bases between. The CDR3 contains 15 residues.

This sequence was found in a human donor. Sequencing used PBMCs spiked with cells of the T cell clone KT2. This chain connects TRBV6-5 to TRBJ1-1; the D is unclear. The CDR3 protein is CASSYSPGMNTEAFF. Here the CDR3 DNA reads TGTGCCAGCAGTTACTCGCCGGGAATGAACACTGAAGCTTTCTTT.